This T cell receptor beta chain was obtained from a study of shared clonotypes between healthy human individuals. Study-wide points: Naive CD4 clonotypes were shared across a few donors at 4% to 5%. The study found lower generation probabilities in non-shared clonotypes than in those shared by all four donors.

The donors, all of them Caucasian adults, lived in Nashville, Tennessee. Researchers partitioned CD4+ cells into CD45RA+ naive and CD45RA-negative memory subsets. This clone turned up a few times. Its antigen is still unknown. Assay used: immunoSEQ multiplex PCR; TCRdb lists only in-frame clones, some missing. The sample lists 950,000 to 1,100,000 clones; around 75% were seen once. Germline V gene lookup returns CDR1 SGHRS and CDR2 YFSETQ. This CDR3 has 14 amino acids. V lost 2 bases and J lost 4, with 10 bases in between. This rearrangement joins TRBV5-1 to TRBJ1-5; no reliable D call. This receptor was taken from a man aged 18 to 29 in good health. The sample taken for sequencing was memory CD4+ T cells sorted from blood. The subset here: CD45RA-negative fraction. CDR3 sequence reads: CASSLGGRNQPQHF. The CDR3 DNA reads as TGCGCCAGCAGCTTAGGAGGAAGGAATCAGCCCCAGCATTTT.